These 23 T cell receptor beta chains were sequenced from one sample in a study of blood T cell repertoires in COVID-19 (dated by TCRdb to 2018 to 2021). The library was prepared using the immunoSEQ multiplex PCR assay. This is the immuneACCESS table as TCRdb keeps it, with only in-frame sequences that have V and J called. A part of the clones is gone; compared with another copy, unresolved V genes explain less than half, and the rest is unexplained. The sample table holds over 450,000 clones, of which around nine tenths were seen once. The top ten clones comprise under 8.5% of the sample. The sample taken for sequencing was peripheral blood. The source is a woman aged 50 to 60 with COVID-19, enrolled during active disease.

The chain has TRBV3-1 (or the pseudogene TRBV3-2) and TRBJ2-4; 11 bases line up with TRBD2. CDR1 LGHDT and CDR2 YNNKEL come from the germline V gene (reference sequence). The V and J ends lost 5 bases and 0 bases, in that order; junction bases with no gene match: 3. This CDR3 contains 16 residues. CDR3 loop: CASSFSGGGAKNIQYF. The CDR3, as DNA: TGTGCCAGCAGCTTTAGCGGGGGGGGAGCCAAAAACATTCAGTACTTC.

The chain recombines TRBV6-1 with TRBJ2-3, with TRBD1 matching over 8 bases. Germline V gene sequence: CDR1 MNHNS, CDR2 SASEGT. There are 15 residues in the CDR3. Trimming took 2 bases from V and 4 from J; bases not matched to a gene: 5. CDR3 region: CASSERGTGPDTQYF. As DNA, the CDR3 is TGTGCCAGCAGTGAACGGGGGACAGGTCCAGATACGCAGTATTTT.

The chain employs TRBV5-1 and TRBJ2-3; 8 bases agree with TRBD2. Trimming took 4 bases from V and 2 from J; bases not matched to a gene: 9. CDR1 and CDR2 (germline): SGHRS, YFSETQ. The CDR3 loop spans 16 amino acids. CDR3 sequence (DNA): TGCGCCAGCAGCCCCAATGGAGCGGGGGACACAGATACGCAGTATTTT. As protein: CASSPNGAGDTDTQYF.

The chain employs TRBV9 and TRBJ2-7; D might be TRBD1 (7 bases). Trimming shortened V by 3 bases and J by 4 bases, and 17 bases separated the two germline ends. Germline values: CDR1 SGDLS, CDR2 YYNGEE. The CDR3 runs to 15 residues. Here the CDR3 DNA reads TGTGCCAGCAGCGAAGGAGGGGGCGCTTGGTACGAGCAGTACTTC. Protein sequence: CASSEGGGAWYEQYF.

The chain joins TRBV5-4 to TRBJ1-1; TRBD1 agrees at 7 bases. After removal of 0 bases from V and 4 bases from J, the junction contained 9 bases not matched to a gene. Germline V gene data show CDR1 as SGHNT and CDR2 as YYREEE (reference sequence). The CDR3 is made up of 16 amino acids. The CDR3 region has the DNA TGTGCCAGCAGCTTGGGATCGGGGCAGGGGGGCACTGAAGCTTTCTTT. This gives the protein CASSLGSGQGGTEAFF.

The V gene is TRBV19, the J gene TRBJ2-7; 9 nucleotides match TRBD1. There are 15 residues in the CDR3. Germline assignment: CDR1 LNHDA and CDR2 SQIVND (reference sequence). J gave up 1 base and V 4 bases, and 5 bases lay outside the gene matches. The CDR3 DNA is TGTGCCAGTAGTAATCCGGGACAGGGTTCCTACGAGCAGTACTTC. Amino acid sequence: CASSNPGQGSYEQYF.

The gene calls are TRBV5-5 and TRBJ2-1; TRBD2 is a possible D gene (6 bases). The germline V gene has CDR1 SGHKS and CDR2 YYEKEE (reference sequence). This CDR3 region has 15 residues. V was clipped by 2 bases and J by 0 bases, with 9 bases between them. In DNA, the CDR3 is TGTGCCAGCAGCTTTGGGGACTTCTCCTACAATGAGCAGTTCTTC. It codes for CASSFGDFSYNEQFF.

The chain couples TRBV9 to TRBJ2-7; 8 bases are shared with TRBD2. The CDR3 runs 14 residues. Germline trimming cut 4 bases from V and 2 bases from J; bases unmatched to any gene: 5. The V gene's germline CDR1 is SGDLS and CDR2 YYNGEE. The CDR3 coding sequence is TGTGCCAGCAGCTTTAGCGGGGACCCCTACGAGCAGTACTTC. Translating it yields CASSFSGDPYEQYF. The variable domain in full, with the rest retrieved from reference TRBV9 and TRBJ2-7, is DSGVTQTPKHLITATGQRVTLRCSPRSGDLSVYWYQQSLDQGLQFLIQYYNGEERAKGNILERFSAQQFPDLHSELNLSSLELGDSALYFCASSFSGDPYEQYFGPGTRLTVT.

The chain has TRBV30 and TRBJ1-2; tentatively, D is TRBD1 (6 bases). This CDR3 spans 13 amino acids. Deletions cut 0 bases from V and 9 bases from J, with 14 bases between. From germline, CDR1 is GTSNPN and CDR2 SVGIG (reference sequence). The CDR3, as DNA: TGTGCCTGGAGTGTCTTACAGGGTCCAAGCTACACCTTC. It encodes CAWSVLQGPSYTF.

V gene TRBV5-8 combines with J gene TRBJ1-2; D may be TRBD1 (6 bases). Germline CDR1 reads SGHTS; CDR2 reads YDEGEE. The CDR3 totals 13 residues. Trimming removed 5 bases at V and 2 bases at J, with 10 bases between. The CDR3 bases are TGTGCCAGCAGAAACAGGGAAAACTATGGCTACACCTTC. As protein: CASRNRENYGYTF.

The rearrangement joins TRBV9 to TRBJ2-2, with TRBD2 matching over 12 bases. The junction had 10 bases not matched to a gene; V was cut back by 3 bases and J by 4 bases. The CDR3 sequence is 18 residues long. Germline assignment: CDR1 SGDLS and CDR2 YYNGEE. DNA for the CDR3: TGTGCCAGCAGCGCAAACCTAGCGGGGGGGCCGAGCACCGGGGAGCTGTTTTTT. Encoded protein: CASSANLAGGPSTGELFF.

CDR3 bases: TGTGCCAGCAGTTTGACAGGGGAAGGAGAAAAACTGTTTTTT. Amino acids: CASSLTGEGEKLFF. The chain carries TRBV27 and TRBJ1-4; TRBD1 aligns across 8 bases. The CDR3 consists of 14 residues. Trimming at V came to 3 bases and at J to 8 bases, leaving 5 bases not matched to a gene. Germline CDR1 reads MNHEY; CDR2 reads SMNVEV (reference sequence).

The CDR3 loop reads CASSLSSDRGYEQYF. CDR3 DNA sequence: TGTGCCAGCAGCTTGAGTTCCGACAGGGGGTACGAGCAGTACTTC. The chain joins TRBV7-7 to TRBJ2-7; 9 bases line up with TRBD1. CDR3 length: 15 amino acids. The ends lost 3 bases at V and 4 bases at J; junction bases unmatched: 7. Germline CDR1 and CDR2: SSHAT and FNYEAQ (reference sequence). The full variable domain, in which reference TRBV7-7 and TRBJ2-7 provide the parts outside the CDR3, is GAGVSQSPRYKVTKRGQDVTLRCDPISSHATLYWYQQALGQGPEFLTYFNYEAQPDKSGLPSDRFSAERPEGSISTLTIQRTEQRDSAMYRCASSLSSDRGYEQYFGPGTRLTVT.

The gene calls are TRBV3-1 (or the pseudogene TRBV3-2) and TRBJ1-2; unclear D gene. The V end lost 3 bases, the J end lost 4 bases, and 27 bases lay between the germline ends. Per germline, CDR1 LGHDT and CDR2 YNNKEL (reference sequence). This CDR3 region has 19 residues. CDR3 sequence reads: CASSHGSKLEERFLYGYTF. The CDR3 DNA sequence: TGTGCCAGCAGCCATGGTTCGAAGCTGGAGGAGCGCTTCCTCTATGGCTACACCTTC.

The chain carries TRBV24-1 and TRBJ2-5; 8 bases are shared with TRBD1. Germline values: CDR1 KGHDR, CDR2 SFDVKD. CDR3 size: 16 residues. The V and J ends lost 3 bases and 2 bases, in that order; junction bases with no gene match: 7. The CDR3 bases are TGTGCCACCAGTGATGAGCAGGGGGCTTATCAAGAGACCCAGTACTTC. This codes for CATSDEQGAYQETQYF.

The chain links TRBV7-9 to TRBJ1-3; D is unclear. Germline-derived CDR1 and CDR2 are SEHNR and FQNEAQ (reference sequence). V lost 5 bases and J lost 0, with 17 bases in between. The CDR3 contains 17 residues. CDR3 DNA: TGTGCCAGCAGCCCAAAAGGAGCGGCTTACTCTGGAAACACCATATATTTT. It translates to CASSPKGAAYSGNTIYF.

The chain carries TRBV6-6 and TRBJ1-1; D is ambiguous. Trimming removed 0 bases at V and 4 bases at J, with 12 bases between. Per the germline V gene, CDR1 is MNHNY and CDR2 is SVGAGI (reference sequence). This CDR3 is 15 amino acids long. CDR3 amino acids: CASSYSSPSGTEAFF. CDR3 nucleotide sequence: TGTGCCAGCAGTTACTCGAGTCCGTCGGGCACTGAAGCTTTCTTT.

The chain links TRBV4-1 to TRBJ1-6; the match to TRBD1 covers 8 bases. The germline CDR1 and CDR2 sequences are MGHRA and YSYEKL. The CDR3 runs 16 residues. V dropped 4 bases and J dropped 7; count of bases not matched to a gene: 9. The DNA for the CDR3 is TGCGCCAGCAGCCCCTCACTTCGACAGGGGAATTCACCCCTCCACTTT. This encodes CASSPSLRQGNSPLHF.

V is TRBV27 and J is TRBJ2-5, with 13 bases matching TRBD2. The trim removed 4 bases at V and 2 bases at J, leaving 4 bases unmatched. Germline CDR1 and CDR2: MNHEY and SMNVEV (reference sequence). CDR3 length: 16 residues. For the CDR3, the DNA is TGTGCCAGCAGTTCTACTAGCGGGGGGGTACAAGAGACCCAGTACTTC. This gives the protein CASSSTSGGVQETQYF.

The rearrangement links TRBV6-2 or TRBV6-3 to TRBJ2-5; D not resolved. Germline CDR1 and CDR2: MNHEY and SVGEGT. The CDR3 contains 13 residues. Trimming removed 6 bases from V and 1 base from J, with 9 bases in between. The CDR3 here is CASSARSQETQYF. In DNA form, the CDR3 reads TGTGCCAGCAGCGCCAGGTCCCAAGAGACCCAGTACTTC.

This clone was seen a handful of times. The rearrangement uses TRBV5-8 and TRBJ1-6; 7 bases match TRBD1. CDR3 size: 15 residues. Germline values: CDR1 SGHTS, CDR2 YDEGEE. J lost 6 bases, V lost 0 bases, and 3 bases had no gene match. The DNA of the CDR3 is TGTGCCAGCAGCTTGGGGGGACAGCTTAATTCACCCCTCCACTTT. This codes for CASSLGGQLNSPLHF.

The rearrangement joins TRBV10-2 to TRBJ1-2, with 9 nucleotides matching TRBD1. Germline CDR1 is WSHSY and CDR2 is SAAADI. The CDR3 consists of 14 residues. V lost 3 bases and J lost 7; bases outside the gene matches: 6. This chain's CDR3 is CASSEGTGRLGYTF. CDR3 DNA: TGCGCCAGCAGTGAAGGGACAGGGAGGCTTGGCTACACCTTC.

Details on this clone: At one boundary the junction diverges from the germline segment, which might be a read error. The chain couples TRBV24-1 to TRBJ2-1, with 8 bases aligning to TRBD1. This CDR3 has 14 amino acids. CDR1 is KGHDR, CDR2 SFDVKD, per germline. CDR3 sequence (DNA): TGTGCCACCAGTGATTCAGGGGGCAGGAATGGGCAGTTCTTC. It specifies CATSDSGGRNGQFF.